This T cell receptor beta chain emerged from a study of molecular identifiers for immune sequencing clone quantification (dated by TCRdb to 2016 to 2019). Notes on the research overall: For a replicate experiment, RNA from roughly 20,000 or 100,000 naive CD8 T cells was divided into five aliquots, of which four were sequenced. This methods study benchmarked molecular-identifier clustering-based TCR repertoire sequencing (MIDCIRS) and TCR RNA copy counting, using CD8 T cells to do so. General findings and caveats noted by the study authors: Identical TCR molecules sharing a barcode could cause highly expanded clone sizes to be underestimated. When barcode sub-clustering was left out, chimeric consensus sequences inflated TCR diversity, with chimeras reaching as high as 47%. Spiked-in Jurkat TCR RNA equivalent to a single cell was reported to be detectable even among over 800,000 naive CD8 T cells. About 3 recovered TCR RNA copies per cell were obtained by modeling, versus roughly 10 by digital PCR, implying a capture efficiency of about 30%. Naive libraries contained spiked-in Jurkat TCR RNA (roughly 10 copies' worth), which is not part of the donor repertoire. Clones above 20 RNA copies held over 99% of molecules in CMV-specific effector cells but under 1% in naive cells.

This clonotype was detected ten times or more. No antigen is known for it. Base-call qualities are not available, and no considerably larger clone is one nucleotide away. Libraries of naive CD8 T cells were generated from roughly 20,000 to 1,000,000 sorted cells, with 10%, 30% or 50% of the purified RNA used. Naive CD8 T cells were FACS-sorted as CD8+CD4-CCR7+CD45RA+ on a BD FACSAria II into RLT Plus buffer. Detection sensitivity was tested by spiking Jurkat RNA equal to fewer than twelve TCR copies' worth into samples containing roughly 18,000-1,000,000 naive CD8 T cells. Enrichment of CD8 T cells was done with RosetteSep CD8+ T Cell Enrichment Cocktail plus Ficoll-Paque, and ACK red cell lysis came afterward. The library came from PCR. The data were produced on a NextSeq 500. Bulk TCR libraries were made following a previously described method, with the TCR primers given in Table S5. Purification of total RNA was performed with the Qiagen AllPrep DNA/RNA kit. Before any analysis, reads coming from multiple sequencing runs of the same library were combined into one pool. The authors processed their data as follows. Reads were retained only if an exact TCR constant sequence was present, and the retained reads were trimmed to 150 nt and grouped according to their 12-nt molecular barcodes. Reads within each barcode group were sub-clustered using a 15% Levenshtein threshold, and quality-weighted consensus sequences were constructed for each RNA molecule. Non-functional sequences were discarded, and so were lower-count sequences lying one edit away from another sequence. Based on a fit of two negative binomial distributions, barcode sub-clusters having less than 20% of the maximum read count were discarded. The public reads were quality trimmed at Q25 with fastp and then assembled into clones with MiXCR by TCRdb, keeping productive beta chains. Here each entry gathers all rows of one CDR3 protein and keeps the most common genes and DNA. The authors' filters were not applied to this entry. This sample gives under 800,000 distinct CDR3 sequences in total; around 25% of them show up just once. The ten largest clonotypes hold about 0.84% of the sample.

Reading from cysteine to phenylalanine, the CDR3 counts 15 amino acids. Here the CDR3 DNA is all that survives: 45 bases in frame from base 1. V and J lose 4 bases and 4 bases, and a span of 14 bases separates them. The germline V gene encodes CDR1 SGHTA and CDR2 FQGNSA. Specimen: naive CD8+ T cells from blood, with Jurkat cell RNA spiked in. The sample's cell subset or site label is to be understood as: FACS-sorted CD8+CD4-CCR7+CD45RA+ naive T cells. The sequence derives from a human donor in good health. Some libraries in this study had Jurkat cell RNA spiked in. This receptor chain uses TRBV7-2 and TRBJ2-1; the D gene identity is not certain. The nucleotides are TGTGCCAGCAGCTCCCCGTTGCTCCTATACAATGAGCAGTTCTTC. Its protein reads: CASSSPLLLYNEQFF.